Below are 5 T cell receptor beta chains sequenced from a single sample in a study of blood T cell repertoires in COVID-19. Measured with immunoSEQ multiplex PCR; TCRdb has only the in-frame clones, and not every one. The table shows more than 65,000 clones, with roughly 82% occurring only once. Sequencing was performed on peripheral blood. The receptor source for this set is a woman older than 75 with acute or convalescent COVID-19.

In regard to this clone: The junction departs from germline at one end; a sequencing error may be responsible. The identical CDR3 is also encoded by other nucleotide sequences in the sample. This sequence joins TRBV28 and TRBJ1-5; TRBD1 matches at 7 bases. The CDR3 covers 13 residues. Germline CDR1 reads MDHEN; CDR2 reads SYDVKM. The CDR3 sequence is CASRSGGNQPQHF. The CDR3, as DNA: TGCGCCAGCAGGTCAGGGGGAAATCAGCCCCAGCATTTT.

The chain is built from TRBV7-3 and TRBJ2-3; perhaps TRBD2 as D (5 bases). Trimming removed 2 bases at V and 2 bases at J, with 11 bases between. This CDR3 comprises 15 residues. Germline CDR1 is SGHTA and CDR2 is FQGTGA. Written as DNA, the CDR3 is TGTGCCAGCAGCTTATTGCGGGTAGCCACAGATACGCAGTATTTT. Translating it yields CASSLLRVATDTQYF. The full variable domain, with the rest looked up from reference TRBV7-3 and TRBJ2-3, is GAGVSQTPSNKVTEKGKYVELRCDPISGHTALYWYRQSLGQGPEFLIYFQGTGAADDSGLPNDRFFAVRPEGSVSTLKIQRTERGDSAVYLCASSLLRVATDTQYFGPGTRLTVL.

The rearrangement uses TRBV3-1 (or the pseudogene TRBV3-2) and TRBJ1-2; the D is unclear. With 1 base removed from V and 8 bases from J, the gap between germline ends came to 14 bases. Germline V gene data show CDR1 as LGHDT and CDR2 as YNNKEL (reference sequence). The CDR3 is 14 residues long. CDR3 region: CASSQGGSPPGYTF. CDR3 in DNA: TGTGCCAGCAGCCAAGGCGGGAGTCCCCCCGGCTACACCTTC.

This chain uses TRBV25-1 with TRBJ2-7, with D possibly TRBD1 on 6 matching bases. CDR1 and CDR2 from the germline V gene are MGHDK and SYGVNS. CDR3 size: 12 residues. With 3 bases removed from V and 4 bases from J, the gap between germline ends came to 7 bases. CDR3 bases: TGTGCCAGCAGTGAGCAGGGGTACGAGCAGTACTTC. It yields the protein CASSEQGYEQYF.

The rearrangement links TRBV3-1 (or the pseudogene TRBV3-2) to TRBJ2-1, with 11 bases lining up with TRBD2. Germline V CDR1 and CDR2: LGHDT, YNNKEL (reference sequence). This CDR3 is built from 13 residues. The trim removed 7 bases at V and 15 bases at J, leaving 11 bases unmatched. The CDR3 region is CASNQTSGALRFF. CDR3 DNA sequence: TGTGCCAGCAATCAGACTAGCGGGGCATTGCGGTTCTTC.